The next 9 T cell receptor beta chains were all read from a single sample in a study of blood T cell repertoires in COVID-19. The repertoire was sequenced with immunoSEQ multiplex PCR; TCRdb's copy has only in-frame clones and lacks some. The data show more than 250,000 clones, around four fifths seen once. Sequencing input: peripheral blood. The source of these receptors is a woman between 50 and 59 years old with acute or convalescent COVID-19.

This clone has only a few counts. The V gene is TRBV10-3, the J gene TRBJ2-7, with 7 positions matching TRBD1. Germline lookup yields CDR1 ENHRY and CDR2 SYGVKD. The CDR3 covers 9 residues. The CDR3 coding sequence is TGTGCCATCAGTACAGACAGGGAGGTC. It codes for CAISTDREV.

This chain uses TRBV11-2 with TRBJ1-1, with TRBD1 matching 7 bases. The V and J ends lost 5 bases and 3 bases, in that order; junction bases with no gene match: 18. The CDR3 runs to 18 residues. The V gene's germline CDR1 is SGHAT and CDR2 FQNNGV. The CDR3 loop reads CASSATGVWGMRDTEAFF. The CDR3, as DNA: TGTGCCAGCAGCGCAACAGGGGTATGGGGTATGAGGGACACTGAAGCTTTCTTT. Variable domain in full (rest from reference TRBV11-2 and TRBJ1-1): EAGVAQSPRYKIIEKRQSVAFWCNPISGHATLYWYQQILGQGPKLLIQFQNNGVVDDSQLPKDRFSAERLKGVDSTLKIQPAKLEDSAVYLCASSATGVWGMRDTEAFFGQGTRLTVV.

This clone was detected once. This chain connects TRBV6-2 or TRBV6-3 to TRBJ2-3; 11 bases agree with TRBD2. The CDR3 is 16 residues long. The V gene's germline CDR1 is MNHEY and CDR2 SVGEGT. The trim removed 5 bases at V and 4 bases at J, leaving 8 bases unmatched. In DNA, the CDR3 is TGTGCCAGCAGTACCCGGACTAGCGGGTATGCAGATACGCAGTATTTT. This sequence encodes CASSTRTSGYADTQYF.

In regard to this clone: Other DNA variants within this sample encode the same CDR3. The chain joins TRBV9 to TRBJ1-1; D call uncertain. The CDR3 is 14 residues long. V gave up 0 bases and J gave up 4 bases, with 10 bases separating them. Germline V lookup: CDR1 SGDLS, CDR2 YYNGEE. The CDR3: CASSVAGGGTEAFF. DNA for the CDR3: TGTGCCAGCAGCGTAGCTGGAGGAGGCACTGAAGCTTTCTTT.

V gene TRBV19 combines with J gene TRBJ2-1, with a weak D call TRBD1 (5 bases). Germline CDR1 LNHDA, CDR2 SQIVND (reference sequence). This CDR3 is built from 15 residues. V was pared by 5 bases and J by 3 bases, with 14 bases between. The CDR3 here is CASSWGPAIYNEQFF. The CDR3 nucleotides read TGTGCCAGTAGTTGGGGCCCAGCCATCTACAATGAGCAGTTCTTC.

There are a few counts of this clone. The rearrangement joins TRBV10-3 to TRBJ1-2, with a weak D call TRBD1 (5 bases). The germline V gene has CDR1 ENHRY and CDR2 SYGVKD. V was clipped by 0 bases and J by 7 bases, with 12 bases between them. The CDR3 contains 14 residues. The CDR3 here is CAISESKGMGGYTF. The CDR3 region has the DNA TGTGCCATCAGTGAGTCGAAGGGGATGGGTGGCTACACCTTC.

The rearrangement links TRBV11-3 to TRBJ2-5, with 8 bases fitting TRBD2. Losses at the gene ends were 1 base for V and 1 base for J; bases not matched to a gene: 11. The CDR3 has 18 amino acids. Germline V gene sequence: CDR1 SGHNT, CDR2 YENEEA. The DNA of the CDR3 is TGTGCCAGCAGCTTAGGCCGGAGCGGGAGCATTCCCCAAGAGACCCAGTACTTC. As protein: CASSLGRSGSIPQETQYF.

CDR3 nucleotide sequence: TGTGCCAGCAGCCCGTTAGCGGGAGGGCCCTACGAGCAGTACTTC. Translating gives CASSPLAGGPYEQYF. The chain joins TRBV7-7 to TRBJ2-7; 11 bases are shared with TRBD2. Per germline, CDR1 SSHAT and CDR2 FNYEAQ (reference sequence). The CDR3 covers 15 residues. The V gene end was trimmed by 5 bases and the J gene end by 2 bases; junction bases not matched to a gene: 5.

This chain uses TRBV5-1 with TRBJ1-1; D gene uncertain. Per the germline V gene, CDR1 is SGHRS and CDR2 is YFSETQ. Trimming pared 7 bases from V and 5 bases from J, leaving 9 bases between. The CDR3 runs to 11 residues. The CDR3 here is CASQLGTEAFF. CDR3 DNA sequence: TGCGCCAGCCAACTCGGGACTGAAGCTTTCTTT.